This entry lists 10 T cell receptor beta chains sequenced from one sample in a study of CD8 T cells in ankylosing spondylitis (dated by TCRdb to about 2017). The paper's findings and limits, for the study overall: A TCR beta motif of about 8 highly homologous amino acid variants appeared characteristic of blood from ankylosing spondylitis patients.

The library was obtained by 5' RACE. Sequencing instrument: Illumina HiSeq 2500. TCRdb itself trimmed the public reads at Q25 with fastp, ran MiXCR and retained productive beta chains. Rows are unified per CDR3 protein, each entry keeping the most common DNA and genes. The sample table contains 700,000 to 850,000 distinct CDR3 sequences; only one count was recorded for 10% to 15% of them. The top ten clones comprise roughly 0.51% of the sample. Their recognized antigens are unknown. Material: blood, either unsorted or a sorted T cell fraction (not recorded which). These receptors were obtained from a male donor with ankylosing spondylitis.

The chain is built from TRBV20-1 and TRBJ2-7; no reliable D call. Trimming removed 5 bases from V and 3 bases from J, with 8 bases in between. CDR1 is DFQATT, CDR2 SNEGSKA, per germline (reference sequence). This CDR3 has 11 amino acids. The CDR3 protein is CSAVTSYEQYF. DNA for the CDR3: TGCAGTGCTGTTACAAGCTACGAGCAGTACTTC.

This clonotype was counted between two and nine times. The CDR3 DNA is TGTGCCAGCAGTCGACAGGGGATCCATAATTCACCCCTCCACTTT. Translating it yields CASSRQGIHNSPLHF. The chain recombines TRBV6-2 or TRBV6-3 with TRBJ1-6; TRBD1 matches 8 bases. This CDR3 has 15 residues. J lost 5 bases, V lost 5 bases, and 5 bases had no gene match. The germline CDR1 and CDR2 sequences are MNHEY and SVGEGT.

CDR3 coding DNA: TGTGCCACCAGCAGAGATCTCAGGACCGTAGCCAAAAACATTCAGTACTTC. As protein: CATSRDLRTVAKNIQYF. The chain has TRBV15 and TRBJ2-4, with D unresolved. This CDR3 contains 17 residues. V was trimmed by 0 bases and J by 0 bases, leaving 12 bases between them. Germline CDR1 reads LNHNV; CDR2 reads YYDKDF (reference sequence).

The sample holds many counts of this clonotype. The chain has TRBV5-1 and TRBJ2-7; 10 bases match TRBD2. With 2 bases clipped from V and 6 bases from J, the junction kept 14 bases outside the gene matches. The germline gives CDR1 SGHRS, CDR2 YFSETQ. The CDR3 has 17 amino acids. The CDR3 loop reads CASSLLAGSPKGGEQYF. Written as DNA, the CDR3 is TGCGCCAGCAGCTTACTAGCGGGATCCCCAAAAGGCGGCGAGCAGTACTTC.

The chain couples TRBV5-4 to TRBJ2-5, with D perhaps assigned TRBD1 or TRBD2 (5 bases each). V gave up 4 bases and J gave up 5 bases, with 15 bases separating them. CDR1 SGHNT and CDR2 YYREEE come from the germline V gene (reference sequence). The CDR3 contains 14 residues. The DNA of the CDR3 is TGTGCCAGCAGCGGGACCTTCGCGGAGGAGACCCAGTACTTC. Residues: CASSGTFAEETQYF.

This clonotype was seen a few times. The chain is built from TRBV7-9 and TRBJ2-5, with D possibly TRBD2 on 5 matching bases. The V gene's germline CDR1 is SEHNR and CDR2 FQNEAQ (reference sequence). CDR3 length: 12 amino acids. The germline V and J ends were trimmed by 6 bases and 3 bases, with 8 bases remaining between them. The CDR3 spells CASRFGEETQYF. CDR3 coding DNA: TGTGCCAGCAGATTCGGGGAAGAGACCCAGTACTTC.

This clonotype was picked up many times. CDR3 residues: CSADPYTDTQYF. CDR3 DNA: TGCAGTGCTGATCCCTATACAGATACGCAGTATTTT. The V and J genes are TRBV20-1 and TRBJ2-3; no reliable D call. Trimming took 5 bases from V and 3 from J, leaving 9 bases between them. The CDR3 length is 12 residues. Germline V lookup: CDR1 DFQATT, CDR2 SNEGSKA (reference sequence).

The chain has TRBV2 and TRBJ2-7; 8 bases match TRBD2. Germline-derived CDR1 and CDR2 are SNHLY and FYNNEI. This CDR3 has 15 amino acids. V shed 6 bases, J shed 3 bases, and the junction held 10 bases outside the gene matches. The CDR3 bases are TGTGCCAGCAGCTTGAACCCCGGGGGGGACTACGAGCAGTACTTC. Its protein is CASSLNPGGDYEQYF.

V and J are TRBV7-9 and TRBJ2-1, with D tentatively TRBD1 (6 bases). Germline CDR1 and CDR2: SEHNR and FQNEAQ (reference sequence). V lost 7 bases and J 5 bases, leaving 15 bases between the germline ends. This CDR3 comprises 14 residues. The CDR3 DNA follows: TGTGCCAGCATCCCAGGGGCAGGCAACAATGAGCAGTTCTTC. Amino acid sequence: CASIPGAGNNEQFF. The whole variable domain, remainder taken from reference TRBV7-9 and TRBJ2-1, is DTGVSQNPRHKITKRGQNVTFRCDPISEHNRLYWYRQTLGQGPEFLTYFQNEAQLEKSRLLSDRFSAERPKGSFSTLEIQRTEQGDSAMYLCASIPGAGNNEQFFGPGTRLTVL.

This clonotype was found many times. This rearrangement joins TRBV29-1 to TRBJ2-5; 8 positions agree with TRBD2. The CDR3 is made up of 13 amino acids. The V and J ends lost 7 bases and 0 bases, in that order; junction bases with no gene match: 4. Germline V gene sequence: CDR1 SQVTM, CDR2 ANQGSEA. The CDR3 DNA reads TGCAGCGCCACGGGGGGGAACCAAGAGACCCAGTACTTC. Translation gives CSATGGNQETQYF.